Presented here are 26 T cell receptor beta chains from one specimen sequenced in a study of blood T cell repertoires in COVID-19. Clones were sequenced by immunoSEQ multiplex PCR, and TCRdb holds only the in-frame ones, with some missing. Counted here are approximately 490,000 clones, about nine tenths occurring once; the ten biggest clones make up under 0.85%. Sequences were obtained from PBMCs or T cells enriched from blood (not recorded which). These receptor sequences come from a woman younger than 35 who had recovered from COVID-19.

The chain combines TRBV18 with TRBJ1-5; no firm D call. The CDR3 runs to 13 residues. Germline loops: CDR1 KGHSH, CDR2 LQKENI. V shed 3 bases and J shed 3 bases, with 6 bases lying between them. The CDR3: CASSPPNNQPQHF. The CDR3 DNA reads TGTGCCAGCTCACCTCCCAACAATCAGCCCCAGCATTTT.

The chain couples TRBV5-4 to TRBJ1-1; 7 nucleotides line up with TRBD1. The CDR3 loop spans 13 amino acids. The V and J ends lost 4 bases and 4 bases, in that order; junction bases with no gene match: 4. CDR1 is SGHNT, CDR2 YYREEE, per germline (reference sequence). CDR3 sequence reads: CASSIRGITEAFF. CDR3 nucleotides: TGTGCCAGCAGCATCAGGGGGATCACTGAAGCTTTCTTT.

This clone has a single count. The rearrangement joins TRBV10-3 to TRBJ1-1, with 9 bases matching TRBD1. The ends lost 5 bases at V and 4 bases at J; junction bases unmatched: 5. There are 14 residues in the CDR3. The germline CDR1 and CDR2 sequences are ENHRY and SYGVKD. The CDR3 DNA follows: TGTGCCATCAGTTCCGGGACAGGGAGCACTGAAGCTTTCTTT. Residues: CAISSGTGSTEAFF.

This clone was observed once. V gene TRBV18 combines with J gene TRBJ2-5; TRBD1 matches at 9 bases. Germline CDR1 and CDR2: KGHSH and LQKENI. This CDR3 spans 15 amino acids. Trimming took 3 bases from V and 4 from J; bases not matched to a gene: 6. The CDR3 loop reads CASSPITGGRETQYF. The DNA for the CDR3 is TGTGCCAGCTCACCTATCACAGGGGGCAGAGAGACCCAGTACTTC.

This rearrangement joins TRBV29-1 to TRBJ2-6; D gene ambiguous. Trimming shortened V by 3 bases and J by 2 bases, and 2 bases separated the two germline ends. Germline V lookup: CDR1 SQVTM, CDR2 ANQGSEA. The CDR3 extends over 12 amino acids. The CDR3 here is CSVDAGANVLTF. CDR3 nucleotide sequence: TGCAGCGTTGACGCTGGGGCCAACGTCCTGACTTTC.

J is TRBJ2-7 and V is TRBV14, with D perhaps matching TRBD2 (5 bases). The CDR3 contains 14 residues. The V gene lost 1 base and the J gene lost 3 bases, with 10 bases spanning the gap. Germline CDR1 reads SGHDN; CDR2 reads FVKESK. For the CDR3, the DNA is TGTGCCAGCAGCCAAGGAGGGCTCTTCTACGAGCAGTACTTC. Residues: CASSQGGLFYEQYF.

The rearrangement joins TRBV6-6 to TRBJ2-1; 8 nucleotides match TRBD2. The CDR3 spans 14 residues. Germline assignment: CDR1 MNHNY and CDR2 SVGAGI (reference sequence). Trimming removed 2 bases from V and 9 bases from J; junction bases left unmatched: 6. In nucleotides, the CDR3 is TGTGCCAGCAGTTACCCGGGGGGGCCAGGTGAGCAGTTCTTC. Translation: CASSYPGGPGEQFF.

This clone is a singleton in its sample. V is TRBV7-9 and J is TRBJ1-3; tentatively, D is TRBD1 (5 bases). Germline V CDR1 and CDR2: SEHNR, FQNEAQ (reference sequence). The CDR3 runs 17 residues. V lost 0 bases and J lost 0, with 12 bases in between. The CDR3 bases are TGTGCCAGCAGCTTAGCCCTAGACAGACTCTCTGGAAACACCATATATTTT. Translating gives CASSLALDRLSGNTIYF.

V usage is TRBV5-6 and J usage is TRBJ1-2; 12 bases map to TRBD1. The germline V gene encodes CDR1 SGHDT and CDR2 YYEEEE. The CDR3 has 15 residues. Trimming removed 3 bases from V and 7 bases from J; junction bases left unmatched: 7. CDR3 residues: CASSWGTGGASGYTF. The CDR3 DNA is TGTGCCAGCAGCTGGGGGACAGGGGGCGCTTCTGGCTACACCTTC.

CDR3 amino acids: CASSSQGVRAFF. The CDR3 coding sequence is TGTGCCAGCAGTTCACAGGGTGTTAGGGCTTTCTTT. The chain recombines TRBV6-5 with TRBJ1-1; perhaps TRBD1 as D (6 bases). The V end was cut by 4 bases, the J end by 11 bases, with 14 bases between. The CDR3 loop spans 12 amino acids. Germline V gene sequence: CDR1 MNHEY, CDR2 SVGAGI.

The rearrangement joins TRBV2 to TRBJ2-5, with 7 bases identical to TRBD2. CDR3 length: 15 residues. V shed 5 bases and J 1 base; nucleotides not matched to a gene: 7. Germline assignment: CDR1 SNHLY and CDR2 FYNNEI. The CDR3 is CASSRTGGIQETQYF. In DNA, the CDR3 is TGTGCCAGCAGTCGGACCGGGGGGATCCAAGAGACCCAGTACTTC. The full variable domain, with the rest looked up from reference TRBV2 and TRBJ2-5, is EPEVTQTPSHQVTQMGQEVILRCVPISNHLYFYWYRQILGQKVEFLVSFYNNEISEKSEIFDDQFSVERPDGSNFTLKIRSTKLEDSAMYFCASSRTGGIQETQYFGPGTRLLVL.

The rearrangement links TRBV20-1 to TRBJ2-5; the D is unclear. Per germline, CDR1 DFQATT and CDR2 SNEGSKA (reference sequence). The CDR3 sequence is 11 residues long. V was pared by 3 bases and J by 4 bases, with 6 bases between. The CDR3: CSASTGETQYF. The CDR3 nucleotides are TGCAGTGCTAGCACGGGAGAGACCCAGTACTTC.

This clone has a single count. The chain employs TRBV6-6 and TRBJ2-3, with TRBD2 identical over 8 bases. Looked up from germline, CDR1 is MNHNY and CDR2 is SVGAGI (reference sequence). Trimming at V came to 6 bases and at J to 7 bases, leaving 3 bases not matched to a gene. This CDR3 has 12 amino acids. The CDR3 sequence is CASSGGANTQYF. The CDR3 nucleotides read TGTGCCAGCAGCGGGGGGGCGAATACGCAGTATTTT.

CDR3 loop: CASTDRVLLSNYGYTF. CDR3 nucleotides: TGTGCCAGCACAGACAGAGTATTACTTTCTAACTATGGCTACACCTTC. V usage is TRBV6-4 and J usage is TRBJ1-2; D is perhaps TRBD1 (5 bases). The CDR3 contains 16 residues. The germline CDR1 and CDR2 sequences are MRHNA and SNTAGT. Trimming shortened V by 7 bases and J by 0 bases, and 18 bases separated the two germline ends.

The V and J genes are TRBV7-9 and TRBJ1-2, with D unclear. Germline CDR1 is SEHNR and CDR2 is FQNEAQ (reference sequence). Trimming took 8 bases from V and 0 from J, leaving 16 bases between them. This CDR3 has 15 amino acids. The CDR3 sequence: CASPKDGVANYGYTF. The CDR3 DNA sequence: TGTGCCAGCCCCAAGGACGGGGTCGCTAACTATGGCTACACCTTC. The full variable domain, its missing parts supplied by reference TRBV7-9 and TRBJ1-2, is DTGVSQNPRHKITKRGQNVTFRCDPISEHNRLYWYRQTLGQGPEFLTYFQNEAQLEKSRLLSDRFSAERPKGSFSTLEIQRTEQGDSAMYLCASPKDGVANYGYTFGSGTRLTVV.

The J gene is TRBJ2-1, the V gene TRBV4-2, with TRBD2 matching over 10 bases. Germline trimming cut 4 bases from V and 9 bases from J; bases unmatched to any gene: 12. The CDR3 covers 16 residues. Germline lookup yields CDR1 LGHNA and CDR2 YNFKEQ. The CDR3, as DNA: TGTGCCAGCAGCCTACAAGAGCGGGGGGGCTTAGGTGAGCAGTTCTTC. Its translation is CASSLQERGGLGEQFF.

Comments on this clone: Sequence at one end of the junction differs from germline and may be a read error. The chain is built from TRBV7-9 and TRBJ1-3; D not resolved. Germline V CDR1 and CDR2: SEHNR, FQNEAQ (reference sequence). CDR3 size: 13 residues. CDR3 loop: CASSLPNGDTIYF. The CDR3 DNA reads TGTGCCAGCAGCTTGCCTAATGGAGACACCATATATTTT. Full variable domain (rest looked up from reference TRBV7-9 and TRBJ1-3): DTGVSQNPRHKITKRGQNVTFRCDPISEHNRLYWYRQTLGQGPEFLTYFQNEAQLEKSRLLSDRFSAERPKGSFSTLEIQRTEQGDSAMYLCASSLPNGDTIYFGEGSWLTVV.

The chain uses TRBV5-1 and TRBJ2-7; 9 bases map to TRBD1. Unmatched junction bases numbered 4, after V lost 1 base and J lost 5 bases. CDR3 length: 14 residues. CDR1 and CDR2 (germline): SGHRS, YFSETQ. This CDR3 is CASSLTGGEDEQYF. The CDR3 nucleotides are TGCGCCAGCAGCTTGACAGGGGGCGAGGACGAGCAGTACTTC.

The chain joins TRBV7-9 to TRBJ1-1; 7 bases agree with TRBD1. V was pared by 5 bases and J by 7 bases, with 4 bases of the junction left unmatched. CDR3 length: 12 residues. Germline V gene data show CDR1 as SEHNR and CDR2 as FQNEAQ (reference sequence). CDR3 amino acids: CASSLRQGEAFF. The CDR3, as DNA: TGTGCCAGCAGCCTACGACAGGGTGAAGCTTTCTTT. The complete variable domain, with remaining parts taken from reference TRBV7-9 and TRBJ1-1, reads DTGVSQNPRHKITKRGQNVTFRCDPISEHNRLYWYRQTLGQGPEFLTYFQNEAQLEKSRLLSDRFSAERPKGSFSTLEIQRTEQGDSAMYLCASSLRQGEAFFGQGTRLTVV.

The V gene is TRBV9, the J gene TRBJ1-6; 8 bases align to TRBD1. Germline-derived CDR1 and CDR2 are SGDLS and YYNGEE. J gave up 8 bases and V 2 bases, and 3 bases lay outside the gene matches. The CDR3 totals 14 residues. The CDR3 sequence is CASSVGQEDSPLHF. The CDR3 DNA reads TGTGCCAGCAGCGTGGGACAGGAGGATTCACCCCTCCACTTT.

The genes are TRBV4-1 and TRBJ2-5; D is perhaps TRBD2 (6 bases). Germline CDR1 reads MGHRA; CDR2 reads YSYEKL. The V gene lost 0 bases and the J gene lost 0 bases, with 26 bases spanning the gap. CDR3 length equals 21 residues. CDR3 loop: CASSQDFRVVSWGLDQETQYF. The CDR3 nucleotides are TGCGCCAGCAGCCAAGATTTTAGGGTAGTTTCTTGGGGACTCGACCAAGAGACCCAGTACTTC.

The gene calls are TRBV18 and TRBJ1-5; 7 positions match TRBD1. Germline CDR1 is KGHSH and CDR2 is LQKENI. Germline trimming cut 2 bases from V and 6 bases from J; bases unmatched to any gene: 7. The CDR3 length is 15 residues. The CDR3 protein is CASSPGQGESQPQHF. In nucleotides, the CDR3 is TGTGCCAGCTCACCAGGGCAGGGGGAGAGTCAGCCCCAGCATTTT.

The chain is built from TRBV5-1 and TRBJ1-2, with a tentative D call TRBD1 (6 bases). Looked up from germline, CDR1 is SGHRS and CDR2 is YFSETQ. The V end lost 2 bases, the J end lost 2 bases, and 19 bases lay between the germline ends. The CDR3 totals 17 residues. CDR3 amino acids: CASSLPPAGDYNYGYTF. For the CDR3, the DNA is TGCGCCAGCAGCTTACCCCCGGCAGGGGATTACAACTATGGCTACACCTTC.

The chain is built from TRBV5-1 and TRBJ2-1; 10 bases match TRBD1. The CDR3 extends over 13 amino acids. CDR1 is SGHRS, CDR2 YFSETQ, per germline. Losses at the gene ends were 4 bases for V and 7 bases for J; bases not matched to a gene: 2. Here the CDR3 reads CASSGQGGNEQFF. In nucleotides, the CDR3 is TGCGCCAGCAGCGGACAGGGGGGAAATGAGCAGTTCTTC.

This rearrangement joins TRBV20-1 to TRBJ2-1, with a weak D call TRBD2 (6 bases). This CDR3 is built from 14 residues. The V end was cut by 3 bases, the J end by 7 bases, with 16 bases between. In germline, CDR1 is DFQATT, CDR2 SNEGSKA (reference sequence). CDR3: CSASPGELANEQFF. The CDR3 nucleotides read TGCAGTGCTAGTCCCGGGGAACTAGCAAATGAGCAGTTCTTC.

The J gene is TRBJ2-7, the V gene TRBV7-9; TRBD1 might be the D (6 bases). The CDR3 is 14 amino acids. Germline loops: CDR1 SEHNR, CDR2 FQNEAQ (reference sequence). The V end lost 5 bases, the J end lost 2 bases, and 13 bases lay between the germline ends. The CDR3 DNA reads TGTGCCAGCAGCGGGGGCCTCACCCCCTACGAGCAGTACTTC. It specifies CASSGGLTPYEQYF.